The clone carrying this T cell receptor beta chain was detected only a few times. Its specificity is unknown. The sample comes from a study of T cell repertoires in cytomegalovirus infection. Study context: CMV infection and matching HLA type were both indicated by public TCR beta signatures. General study results and limits: What dominated the ex vivo response were HLA-C-restricted CMV-specific TCR beta clonotypes.

V trimming: 0 bases; J trimming: 7 bases; junction bases outside the gene matches: 7. Germline assignment: CDR1 LGHNA and CDR2 YSLEER. The length of the CDR3 is 15 residues. In TCRdb, the reads were re-called with MiXCR into one record per CDR3 protein. The table has 750,000 to 900,000 distinct CDR3 sequences, around 29% seen once. The chain joins TRBV4-3 to TRBJ1-1; 8 bases map to TRBD1. This material consisted of cultured CD8+ T cells from PBMCs, taken from culture after CMV antigen stimulation. This TCR was recovered from a human donor in good health (CMV status not recorded). Some clones in this sample may be carry-over from other donors' samples. The CDR3, as DNA: TGCGCCAGCAGCCAAGATCCTACAGGACAGGGTGAAGCTTTCTTT. Translation: CASSQDPTGQGEAFF.